A selection of T cell receptor beta chains follows, all from one sample in a study of blood T cell dynamics during melanoma immunotherapy. Assay: immunoSEQ multiplex PCR; the TCRdb copy retains only in-frame clones and omits some. The table lists around 11,000 clones, over 65% of them singletons. This specimen consisted of blood, obtained from a patient treated with checkpoint blockade. Every receptor here comes from a human donor with melanoma. Each CDR3 is given with its conserved first and last residue. A D gene is named only where the DNA matches it firmly. Clone size appears in some rows only: once, few, many, or a class for an expanded clone.

V gene	CDR3 length	clone size	D gene	J gene	CDR3 DNA	CDR3 protein
TRBV11-2	14	-	-	TRBJ2-5	TGTGCCAGCAGCCCCCGGGACCCCCAAGAGACCCAGTACTTC	CASSPRDPQETQYF
TRBV7-2	17	few	-	TRBJ2-3	TGTGCCAGCAGTCAGGGATTTAGCGGAGTCGCCACAGATACGCAGTATTTT	CASSQGFSGVATDTQYF
TRBV28	15	-	-	TRBJ1-5	TGTGCCAGCATTAGACCTTCGGGCCGTAATCAGCCCCAGCATTTT	CASIRPSGRNQPQHF
TRBV7-3	13	-	-	TRBJ2-3	TGTGCCAGCAGCTTGAGGGTCTCAGATACGCAGTATTTT	CASSLRVSDTQYF
TRBV19	13	-	-	TRBJ1-1	TGTGCCAGTAGTTTCGGCGGGGGGTCTGAAGCTTTCTTT	CASSFGGGSEAFF
TRBV6-1	13	-	-	TRBJ1-5	TGTGCCAGCAGCGAAAGGGTAAATCAGCCCCAGCATTTT	CASSERVNQPQHF
TRBV6-6	13	-	-	TRBJ1-2	TGTGCCAGCAGTGGTGACAGGAGTTATGGCTACACCTTC	CASSGDRSYGYTF
TRBV27	14	few	TRBD1	TRBJ1-1	TGTGCCAGCAGACTACAGGGGGGGAACACTGAAGCTTTCTTT	CASRLQGGNTEAFF
TRBV7-6	13	once	-	TRBJ2-5	TGTGCCAGCAGCGTCCCTAGCGCCGAGACCCAGTACTTC	CASSVPSAETQYF
TRBV7-2	13	-	-	TRBJ1-1	TGTGCCAGCAGCTTACAGGGGCCGACTGAAGCTTTCTTT	CASSLQGPTEAFF
TRBV11-2	15	-	TRBD1	TRBJ2-3	TGTGCCAGCAAGAGGGGGACAGGGAGCACAGATACGCAGTATTTT	CASKRGTGSTDTQYF
TRBV7-8	15	once	TRBD1	TRBJ1-6	TGTGCCAGCAGCCGACAAGGACAGGGGGTTTCACCCCTCCACTTT	CASSRQGQGVSPLHF
TRBV6-5	15	-	-	TRBJ1-5	TGTGCCAGCAGGACGGGACAAGGGACCAATCAGCCCCAGCATTTT	CASRTGQGTNQPQHF
TRBV4-3	16	-	-	TRBJ1-2	TGCGCCAGCAGCCAAGATCGGACCTTTTTTAGCTATGGCTACACCTTC	CASSQDRTFFSYGYTF
TRBV7-6	14	-	-	TRBJ1-1	TGTGCCAGCAGCTTAGTAGGGCAGACCGGTGAAGCTTTCTTT	CASSLVGQTGEAFF